The present entry profiles one TCR beta chain with its context. This table comes from immunoSEQ multiplex PCR, and its TCRdb copy is limited to in-frame clones, with some not included. Among around 110,000 clones listed, 70% to 90% were seen once. The data originate from a study of blood T cell repertoires in COVID-19. Across the whole study: COVID-19 samples collected from the United States, Italy and Spain covered acute and convalescent phases. T cells, B-cell-depleted T cells, or PBMCs provided the cDNA or gDNA that served as material.

J gave up 5 bases and V 4 bases, and 4 bases lay outside the gene matches. CDR1 and CDR2 from the germline V gene are SGHNT and YYREEE (reference sequence). CDR3 size: 13 residues. The chain employs TRBV5-4 and TRBJ2-7; TRBD1 matches at 9 bases. The sample comprised peripheral blood. The sequence derives from a man between 40 and 49 years old with acute or convalescent COVID-19. The CDR3 sequence is CASSQDRGHEQYF. The CDR3 DNA follows: TGTGCCAGCAGCCAGGACAGGGGTCACGAGCAGTACTTC.